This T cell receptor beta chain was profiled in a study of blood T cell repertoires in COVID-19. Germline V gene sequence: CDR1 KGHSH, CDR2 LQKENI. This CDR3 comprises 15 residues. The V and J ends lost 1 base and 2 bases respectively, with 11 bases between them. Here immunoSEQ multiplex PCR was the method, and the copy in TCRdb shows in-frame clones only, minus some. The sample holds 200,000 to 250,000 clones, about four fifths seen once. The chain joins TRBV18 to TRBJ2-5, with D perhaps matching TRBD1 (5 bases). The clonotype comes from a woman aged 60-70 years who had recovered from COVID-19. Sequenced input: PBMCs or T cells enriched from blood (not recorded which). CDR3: CASSPQRQIQETQYF. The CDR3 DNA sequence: TGTGCCAGCTCACCACAGAGACAGATTCAAGAGACCCAGTACTTC.